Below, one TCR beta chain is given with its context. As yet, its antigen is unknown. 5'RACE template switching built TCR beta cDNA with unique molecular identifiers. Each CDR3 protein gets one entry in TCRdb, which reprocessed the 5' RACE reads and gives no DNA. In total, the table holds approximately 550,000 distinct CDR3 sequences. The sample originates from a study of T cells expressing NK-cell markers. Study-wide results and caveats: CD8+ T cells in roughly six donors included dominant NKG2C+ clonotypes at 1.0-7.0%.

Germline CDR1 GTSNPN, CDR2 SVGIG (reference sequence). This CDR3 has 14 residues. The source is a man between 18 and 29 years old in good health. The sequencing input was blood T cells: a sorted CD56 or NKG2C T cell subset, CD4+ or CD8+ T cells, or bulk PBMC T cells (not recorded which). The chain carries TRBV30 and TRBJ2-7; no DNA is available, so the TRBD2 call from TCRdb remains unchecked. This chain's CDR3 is CAWTPRGAQIEQYF.